This TCR beta chain was captured in a study of control samples from healthy donors and cancer patients. Looked up from germline, CDR1 is SGHDN and CDR2 is FVKESK. With 6 bases removed from V and 5 bases from J, the gap between germline ends came to 13 bases. CDR3 size: 13 residues. Data came from immunoSEQ multiplex PCR; TCRdb stores just in-frame clones and leaves some out. The profile shows roughly 86,000 clones, 91% of them singletons. This receptor was taken from a young man in good health. The chain is built from TRBV14 and TRBJ1-1; the D gene is possibly TRBD1 (6 bases). Sequences were obtained from blood. The CDR3 DNA sequence: TGTGCCAGCAGTGCAGGGGTTGATACTGAAGCTTTCTTT. This translates into CASSAGVDTEAFF.